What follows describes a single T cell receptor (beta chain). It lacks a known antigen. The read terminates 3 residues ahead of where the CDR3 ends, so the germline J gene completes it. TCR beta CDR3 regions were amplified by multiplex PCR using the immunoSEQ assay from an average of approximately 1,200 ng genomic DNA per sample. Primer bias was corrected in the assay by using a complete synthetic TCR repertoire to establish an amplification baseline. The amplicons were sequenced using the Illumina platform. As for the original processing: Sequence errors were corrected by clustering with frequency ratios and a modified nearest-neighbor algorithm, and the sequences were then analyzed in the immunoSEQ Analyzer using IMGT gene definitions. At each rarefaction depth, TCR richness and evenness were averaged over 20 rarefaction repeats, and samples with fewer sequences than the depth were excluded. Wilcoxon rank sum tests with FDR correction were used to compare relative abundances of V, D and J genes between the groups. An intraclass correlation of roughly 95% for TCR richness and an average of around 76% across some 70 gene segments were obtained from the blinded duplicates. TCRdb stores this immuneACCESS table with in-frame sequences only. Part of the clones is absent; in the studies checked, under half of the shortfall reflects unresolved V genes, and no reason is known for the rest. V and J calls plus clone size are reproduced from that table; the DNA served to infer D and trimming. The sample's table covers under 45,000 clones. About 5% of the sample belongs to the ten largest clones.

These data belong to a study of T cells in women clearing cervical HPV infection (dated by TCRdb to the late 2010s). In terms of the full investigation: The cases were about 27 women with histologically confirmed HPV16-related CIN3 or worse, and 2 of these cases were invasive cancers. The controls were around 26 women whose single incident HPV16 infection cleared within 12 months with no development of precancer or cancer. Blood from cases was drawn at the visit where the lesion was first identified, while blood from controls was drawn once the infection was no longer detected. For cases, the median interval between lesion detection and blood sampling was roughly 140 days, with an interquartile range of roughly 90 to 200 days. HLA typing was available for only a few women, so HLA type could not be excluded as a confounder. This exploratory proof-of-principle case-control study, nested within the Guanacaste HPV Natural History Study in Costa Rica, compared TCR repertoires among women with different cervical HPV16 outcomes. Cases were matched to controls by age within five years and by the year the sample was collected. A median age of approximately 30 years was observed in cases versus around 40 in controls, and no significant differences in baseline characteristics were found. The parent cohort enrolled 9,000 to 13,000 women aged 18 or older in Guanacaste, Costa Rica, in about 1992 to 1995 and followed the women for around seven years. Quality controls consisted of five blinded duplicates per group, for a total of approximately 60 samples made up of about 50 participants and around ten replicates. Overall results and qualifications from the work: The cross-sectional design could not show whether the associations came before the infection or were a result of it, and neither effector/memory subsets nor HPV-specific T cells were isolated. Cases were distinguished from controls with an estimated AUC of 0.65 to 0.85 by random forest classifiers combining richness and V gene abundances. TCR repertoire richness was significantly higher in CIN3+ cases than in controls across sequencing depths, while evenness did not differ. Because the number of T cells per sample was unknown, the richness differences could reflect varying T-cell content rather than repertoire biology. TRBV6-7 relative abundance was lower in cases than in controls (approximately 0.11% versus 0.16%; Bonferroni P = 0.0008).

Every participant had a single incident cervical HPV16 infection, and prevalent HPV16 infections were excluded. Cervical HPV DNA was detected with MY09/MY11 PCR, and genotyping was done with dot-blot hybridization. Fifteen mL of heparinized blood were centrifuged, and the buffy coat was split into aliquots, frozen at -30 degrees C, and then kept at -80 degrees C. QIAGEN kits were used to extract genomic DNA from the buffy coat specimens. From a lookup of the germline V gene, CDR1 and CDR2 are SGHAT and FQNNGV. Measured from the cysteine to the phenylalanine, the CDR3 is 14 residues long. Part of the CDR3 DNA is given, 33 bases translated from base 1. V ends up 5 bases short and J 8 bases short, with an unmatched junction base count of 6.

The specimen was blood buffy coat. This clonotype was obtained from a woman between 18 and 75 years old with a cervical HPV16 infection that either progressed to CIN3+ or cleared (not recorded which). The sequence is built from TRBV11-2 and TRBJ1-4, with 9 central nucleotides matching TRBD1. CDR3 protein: CASSPDRGREKLFF. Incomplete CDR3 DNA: TGTGCCAGCAGCCCGGACAGGGGAAGGGAAAAA.